The clone carrying this TCR beta chain appeared once. What it binds is unknown. The data originate from a study of shared clonotypes between healthy human individuals. General study points: Larger estimated richness was generally recorded for naive subsets relative to memory subsets.

In the original analysis: Junction-only sequences without quality scores came from ImmunoSEQ, so filtering differed. Assay: immunoSEQ multiplex PCR; the TCRdb copy retains only in-frame clones and omits some. V and J calls and clone size are as listed in that table; D and trimming were resolved from the DNA. The profile covers about 2 million clones, with over 85% appearing a single time and around 1.1% taken by the ten largest. Naive CD8 cells, CD45RO-negative and positively selected for CCR7, excluded terminally differentiated effector memory CD45RA+ cells. V lost 0 bases to trimming and J lost 0 bases, with 9 bases between them. This CDR3 has 15 residues.

What was sequenced was naive CD8+ T cells sorted from blood. The receptor was isolated from a man between 18 and 29 years old in good health. The genes are TRBV23-1 and TRBJ2-7, with D unresolved. TRBV23-1 is known as an ORF, though its function is uncertain. The CDR3 DNA follows: TGCGCCAGCAGTCAATCGGGCAGGTCCTCCTACGAGCAGTACTTC. Translating gives CASSQSGRSSYEQYF.